This entry features one T cell receptor beta chain sequence. Its antigen is not identified. The sample comes from a study of identical twins. Study-level points and caveats: For cord blood, abundant beta clonotypes had fewer insertions, unlike memory repertoires, which showed none. Models underpredicted monozygotic twin sharing of out-of-frame TCR alpha. For zero-insertion analyses, partial confounding could come from invariant MAIT and iNKT cells.

Trimming took 2 bases from V and 5 from J; bases not matched to a gene: 9. Germline loops: CDR1 MNHEY, CDR2 SMNVEV (reference sequence). This CDR3 comprises 16 residues. TCRdb re-called the 5' RACE reads through MiXCR, storing one row per CDR3 protein. The sample shows approximately 1.8 million distinct CDR3 sequences, about 30% of them seen only once. The origin of this receptor is a newborn girl in good health. Specimen: cord blood. The genes are TRBV27 and TRBJ2-7; 10 positions agree with TRBD2. For the CDR3, the DNA is TGTGCCAGCAGTTTAAATGGTCTAGCGGGAGCCCACGAGCAGTACTTC. Protein product: CASSLNGLAGAHEQYF.